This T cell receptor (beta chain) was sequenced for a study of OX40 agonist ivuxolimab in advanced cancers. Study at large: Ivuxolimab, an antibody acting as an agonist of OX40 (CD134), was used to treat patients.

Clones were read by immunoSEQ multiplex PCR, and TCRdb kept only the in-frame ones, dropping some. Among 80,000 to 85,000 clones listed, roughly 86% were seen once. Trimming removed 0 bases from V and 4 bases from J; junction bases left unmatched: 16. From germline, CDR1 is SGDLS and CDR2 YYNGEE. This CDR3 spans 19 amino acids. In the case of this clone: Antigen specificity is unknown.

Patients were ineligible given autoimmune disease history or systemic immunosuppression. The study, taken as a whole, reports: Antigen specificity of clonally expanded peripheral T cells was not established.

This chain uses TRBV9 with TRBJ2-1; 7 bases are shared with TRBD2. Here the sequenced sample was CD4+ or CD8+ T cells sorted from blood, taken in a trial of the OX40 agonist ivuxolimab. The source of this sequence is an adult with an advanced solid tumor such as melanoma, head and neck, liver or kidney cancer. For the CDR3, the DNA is TGTGCCAGCAGCGTAGGGGGTCCTTTAGTGGGGAGGGGATACAATGAGCAGTTCTTC. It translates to CASSVGGPLVGRGYNEQFF.